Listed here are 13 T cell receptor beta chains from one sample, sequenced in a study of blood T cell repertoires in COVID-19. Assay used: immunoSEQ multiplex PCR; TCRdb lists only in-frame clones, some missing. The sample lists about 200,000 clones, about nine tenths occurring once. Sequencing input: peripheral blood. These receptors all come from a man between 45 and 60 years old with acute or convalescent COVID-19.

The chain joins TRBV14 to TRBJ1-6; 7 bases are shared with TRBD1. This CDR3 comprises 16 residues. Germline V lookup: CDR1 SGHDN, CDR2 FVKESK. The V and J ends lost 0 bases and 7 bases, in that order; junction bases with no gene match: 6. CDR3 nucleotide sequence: TGTGCCAGCAGCCAAGACTACCGGGACAGCAATTCACCCCTCCACTTT. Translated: CASSQDYRDSNSPLHF. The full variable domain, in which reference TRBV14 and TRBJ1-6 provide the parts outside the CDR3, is EAGVTQFPSHSVIEKGQTVTLRCDPISGHDNLYWYRRVMGKEIKFLLHFVKESKQDESGMPNNRFLAERTGGTYSTLKVQPAELEDSGVYFCASSQDYRDSNSPLHFGNGTRLTVT.

The CDR3 nucleotides are TGTGCCAGCAGCTTTCGGGGGACTGAAGCTTTCTTT. Its translation is CASSFRGTEAFF. The genes are TRBV5-4 and TRBJ1-1; D possibly corresponds to TRBD1 (5 bases). V was shortened by 2 bases and J by 5 bases, with 7 bases between the two germline ends. The CDR3 totals 12 residues. The V gene's germline CDR1 is SGHNT and CDR2 YYREEE (reference sequence).

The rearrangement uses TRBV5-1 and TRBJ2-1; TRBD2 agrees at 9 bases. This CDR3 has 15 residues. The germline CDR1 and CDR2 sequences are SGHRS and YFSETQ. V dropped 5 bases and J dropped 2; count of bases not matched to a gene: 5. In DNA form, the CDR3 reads TGCGCCAGCAGGTCTAGCGGGACAACCTACAATGAGCAGTTCTTC. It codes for CASRSSGTTYNEQFF.

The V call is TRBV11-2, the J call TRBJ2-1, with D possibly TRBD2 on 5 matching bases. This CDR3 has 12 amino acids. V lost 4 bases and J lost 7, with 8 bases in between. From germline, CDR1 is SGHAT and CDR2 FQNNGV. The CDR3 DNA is TGTGCCAGCAGCTCCCGGGATAATGAGCAGTTCTTC. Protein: CASSSRDNEQFF.

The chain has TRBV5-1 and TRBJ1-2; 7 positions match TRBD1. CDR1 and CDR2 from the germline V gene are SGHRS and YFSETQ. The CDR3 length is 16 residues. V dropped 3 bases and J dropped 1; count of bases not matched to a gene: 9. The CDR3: CASSSGEGARNYGYTF. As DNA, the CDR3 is TGCGCCAGCAGCTCGGGTGAGGGGGCGCGTAACTATGGCTACACCTTC.

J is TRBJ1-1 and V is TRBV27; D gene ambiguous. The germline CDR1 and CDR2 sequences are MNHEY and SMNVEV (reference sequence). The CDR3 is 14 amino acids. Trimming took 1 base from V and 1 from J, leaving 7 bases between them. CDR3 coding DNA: TGTGCCAGCAGTTTATGGCAGGAGAACACTGAAGCTTTCTTT. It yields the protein CASSLWQENTEAFF.

CDR3 residues: CASSYRGVSPLHF. Here the CDR3 DNA reads TGTGCCAGCAGTTACAGGGGGGTGTCACCCCTCCACTTT. This chain joins TRBV27 and TRBJ1-6, with 8 nucleotides matching TRBD1. The trim removed 4 bases at V and 10 bases at J, leaving 3 bases unmatched. Germline CDR1 reads MNHEY; CDR2 reads SMNVEV (reference sequence). This CDR3 region has 13 residues.

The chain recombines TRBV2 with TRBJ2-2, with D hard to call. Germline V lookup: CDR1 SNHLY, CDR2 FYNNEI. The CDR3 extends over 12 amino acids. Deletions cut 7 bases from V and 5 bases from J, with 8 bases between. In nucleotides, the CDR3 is TGTGCCAGCAACGGTGAAACCGGGGAGCTGTTTTTT. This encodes CASNGETGELFF.

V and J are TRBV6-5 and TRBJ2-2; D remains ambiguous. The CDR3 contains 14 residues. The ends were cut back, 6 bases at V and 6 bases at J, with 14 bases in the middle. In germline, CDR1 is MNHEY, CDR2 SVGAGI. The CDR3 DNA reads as TGTGCCAGCAGCTCTCCTGTACTTTCCGGGGAGCTGTTTTTT. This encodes CASSSPVLSGELFF.

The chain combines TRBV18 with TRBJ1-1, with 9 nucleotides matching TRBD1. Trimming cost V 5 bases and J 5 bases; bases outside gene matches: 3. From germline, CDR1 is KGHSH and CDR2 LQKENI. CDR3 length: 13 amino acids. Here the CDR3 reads CASSKTGGTEAFF. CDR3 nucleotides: TGTGCCAGCTCAAAGACAGGGGGGACTGAAGCTTTCTTT.

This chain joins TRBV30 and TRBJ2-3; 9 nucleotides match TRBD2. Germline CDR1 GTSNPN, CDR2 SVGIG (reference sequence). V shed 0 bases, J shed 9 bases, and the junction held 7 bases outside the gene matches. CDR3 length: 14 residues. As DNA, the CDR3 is TGTGCCTGGAGTGTGGGCGGGGGGGCCGTCACGCAGTATTTT. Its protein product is CAWSVGGGAVTQYF.

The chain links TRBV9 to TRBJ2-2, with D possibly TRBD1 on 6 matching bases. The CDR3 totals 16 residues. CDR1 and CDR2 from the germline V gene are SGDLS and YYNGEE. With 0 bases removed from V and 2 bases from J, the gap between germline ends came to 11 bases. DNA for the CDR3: TGTGCCAGCAGCGTAGCAGGACAGACCAACACCGGGGAGCTGTTTTTT. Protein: CASSVAGQTNTGELFF. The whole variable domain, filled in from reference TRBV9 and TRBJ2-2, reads DSGVTQTPKHLITATGQRVTLRCSPRSGDLSVYWYQQSLDQGLQFLIQYYNGEERAKGNILERFSAQQFPDLHSELNLSSLELGDSALYFCASSVAGQTNTGELFFGEGSRLTVL.

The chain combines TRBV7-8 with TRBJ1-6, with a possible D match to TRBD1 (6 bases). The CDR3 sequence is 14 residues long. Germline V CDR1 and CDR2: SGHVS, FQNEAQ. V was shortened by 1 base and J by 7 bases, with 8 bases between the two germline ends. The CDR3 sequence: CASSLEQGNSPLHF. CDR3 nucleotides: TGTGCCAGCAGCTTAGAACAGGGAAATTCACCCCTCCACTTT.